The 9 T cell receptor beta chains in this list originate from one sample, sequenced in a study of blood T cell repertoires in COVID-19. Sequencing was performed with immunoSEQ multiplex PCR; in TCRdb, only in-frame clones are kept and a portion is missing. The sample contains some 310,000 clones, roughly 84% of which appear only once. The sequenced sample consisted of peripheral blood. The source of these receptors is a man aged 45-65 years with active or convalescent COVID-19.

The chain links TRBV18 to TRBJ1-4; 7 bases are a match to TRBD1. J gave up 5 bases and V 1 base, and 4 bases lay outside the gene matches. Germline V CDR1 and CDR2: KGHSH, LQKENI. The CDR3 consists of 15 residues. The DNA for the CDR3 is TGTGCCAGCTCACCACGGAGGGGGCACAATGAAAAACTGTTTTTT. It specifies CASSPRRGHNEKLFF.

The CDR3 sequence: CASSLAGAIYNEQFF. The DNA for the CDR3 is TGTGCCAGCAGTTTAGCGGGAGCGATCTACAATGAGCAGTTCTTC. The chain employs TRBV6-2 or TRBV6-3 and TRBJ2-1, with 9 bases lining up with TRBD2. Germline V CDR1 and CDR2: MNHEY, SVGEGT. This CDR3 is built from 15 residues. V was pared by 4 bases and J by 3 bases, with 4 bases of the junction left unmatched.

The chain combines TRBV12-5 with TRBJ1-4; D might be TRBD1 (5 bases). Trimming removed 1 base at V and 5 bases at J, with 20 bases between. Germline lookup yields CDR1 LGHNT and CDR2 FRNRAP. The CDR3 covers 18 residues. The CDR3 DNA reads TGTGCTAGTGGTTTGGCTAGACCTCGACAGCTACCGAATGAAAAACTGTTTTTT. Its translation is CASGLARPRQLPNEKLFF.

The chain joins TRBV10-3 to TRBJ1-1; 8 nucleotides line up with TRBD1. The CDR3 is 16 residues long. Germline CDR1 and CDR2: ENHRY and SYGVKD. With V trimmed by 4 bases and J by 4 bases, 11 bases remained unmatched. The DNA of the CDR3 is TGTGCCATCAGTGGGGCAGGGGGCGAGTTGGGCACTGAAGCTTTCTTT. Protein sequence: CAISGAGGELGTEAFF.

J is TRBJ2-1 and V is TRBV11-1; possible D gene TRBD2, 6 bases. The CDR3 has 18 amino acids. The germline gives CDR1 SGHAT, CDR2 FQDESV (reference sequence). Trimming left V 0 bases short and J 0 bases short, with 15 bases between. The CDR3 sequence: CASSLAEALGSSYNEQFF. The CDR3 DNA reads TGTGCCAGCAGCTTAGCGGAGGCACTCGGGAGCTCCTACAATGAGCAGTTCTTC.

The CDR3 DNA follows: TGCGCCAGCAGCCAAGATTTCCAGGGGAGCGTCACCATATATTTT. It yields the protein CASSQDFQGSVTIYF. The chain has TRBV4-1 and TRBJ1-3; D is perhaps TRBD1 (6 bases). The CDR3 length is 15 residues. Per germline, CDR1 MGHRA and CDR2 YSYEKL. V dropped 0 bases and J dropped 9 bases, with 15 bases sitting between them.

V is TRBV30 and J is TRBJ1-4; D possibly corresponds to TRBD1 (6 bases). Trimming took 1 base from V and 8 from J, leaving 35 bases between them. CDR1 and CDR2 (germline): GTSNPN, SVGIG (reference sequence). The CDR3 is 21 amino acids. The CDR3: CAWSAPWDGRPTGRQREKLFF. The CDR3 region has the DNA TGTGCCTGGAGTGCCCCCTGGGACGGACGTCCTACAGGGAGACAAAGAGAAAAACTGTTTTTT.

The chain is built from TRBV28 and TRBJ1-4; TRBD1 might be the D (6 bases). V was clipped by 5 bases and J by 5 bases, with 15 bases between them. The CDR3 covers 15 residues. Per the germline V gene, CDR1 is MDHEN and CDR2 is SYDVKM. CDR3 sequence (DNA): TGTGCCAGCAGTCAAGGGACATCCGTAAATGAAAAACTGTTTTTT. This translates into CASSQGTSVNEKLFF.

This chain joins TRBV28 and TRBJ1-4, with 10 nucleotides matching TRBD1. Trimming removed 5 bases from V and 8 bases from J; junction bases left unmatched: 5. CDR3 length: 14 residues. The germline V gene encodes CDR1 MDHEN and CDR2 SYDVKM. CDR3 bases: TGTGCCAGCAGTCGGACAGGGGGTTTCGAAAAACTGTTTTTT. This translates into CASSRTGGFEKLFF.